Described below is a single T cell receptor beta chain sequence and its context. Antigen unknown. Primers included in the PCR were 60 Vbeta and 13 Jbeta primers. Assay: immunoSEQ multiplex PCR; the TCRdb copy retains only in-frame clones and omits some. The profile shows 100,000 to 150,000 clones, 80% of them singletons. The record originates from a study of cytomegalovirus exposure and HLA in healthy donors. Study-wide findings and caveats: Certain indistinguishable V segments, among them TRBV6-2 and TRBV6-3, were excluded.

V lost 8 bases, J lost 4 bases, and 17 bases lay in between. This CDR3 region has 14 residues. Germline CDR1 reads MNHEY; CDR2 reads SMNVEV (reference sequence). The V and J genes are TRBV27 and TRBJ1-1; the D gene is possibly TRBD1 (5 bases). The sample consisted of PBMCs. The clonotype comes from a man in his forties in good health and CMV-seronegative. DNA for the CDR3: TGTGCCAGCGTCCCTGGGGGGGTCCCCACTGAAGCTTTCTTT. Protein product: CASVPGGVPTEAFF.